This T cell receptor beta chain was sequenced for a study of blood T cell repertoires in COVID-19. Deletions cut 4 bases from V and 0 bases from J, with 20 bases between. Germline V gene data show CDR1 as SGDLS and CDR2 as YYNGEE. The CDR3 consists of 18 residues. Method: immunoSEQ multiplex PCR; TCRdb's copy keeps in-frame clones and lacks some. Seen here are over 85,000 clones, 76% observed once, and the top ten hold 3.8%. Sequenced material: peripheral blood. The chain links TRBV9 to TRBJ2-1, with D tentatively TRBD2 (6 bases). This TCR derives from a woman of 80 years or more with acute or convalescent COVID-19. CDR3 sequence (DNA): TGTGCCAGCAGCCCCGGGAGCGGCGGGGTGAGCTCCTACAATGAGCAGTTCTTC. Encoded protein: CASSPGSGGVSSYNEQFF.